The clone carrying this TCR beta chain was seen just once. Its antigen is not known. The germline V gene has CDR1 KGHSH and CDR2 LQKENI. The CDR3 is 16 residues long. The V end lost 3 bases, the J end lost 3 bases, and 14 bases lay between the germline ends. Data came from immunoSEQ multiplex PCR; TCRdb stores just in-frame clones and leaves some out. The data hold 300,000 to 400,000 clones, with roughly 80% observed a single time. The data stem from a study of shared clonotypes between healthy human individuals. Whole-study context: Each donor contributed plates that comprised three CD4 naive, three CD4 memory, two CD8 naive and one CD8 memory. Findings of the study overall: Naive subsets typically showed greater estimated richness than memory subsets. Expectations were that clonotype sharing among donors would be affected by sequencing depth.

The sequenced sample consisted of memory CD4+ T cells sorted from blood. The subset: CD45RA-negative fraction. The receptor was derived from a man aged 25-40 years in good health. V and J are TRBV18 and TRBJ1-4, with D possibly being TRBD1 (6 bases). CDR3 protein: CASSPLEGGANEKLFF. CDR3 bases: TGTGCCAGCTCACCCCTCGAGGGGGGGGCTAATGAAAAACTGTTTTTT.